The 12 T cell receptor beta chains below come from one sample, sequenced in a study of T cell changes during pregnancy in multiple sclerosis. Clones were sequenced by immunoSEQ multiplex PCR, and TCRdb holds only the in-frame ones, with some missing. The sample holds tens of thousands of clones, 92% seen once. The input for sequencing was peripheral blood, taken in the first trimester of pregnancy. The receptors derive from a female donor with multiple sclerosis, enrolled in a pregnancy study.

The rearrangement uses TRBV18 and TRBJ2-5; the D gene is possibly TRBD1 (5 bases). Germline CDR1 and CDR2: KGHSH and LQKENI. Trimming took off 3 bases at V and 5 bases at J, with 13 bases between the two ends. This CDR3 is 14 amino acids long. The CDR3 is CASSPGSTEETQYF. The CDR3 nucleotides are TGTGCCAGCTCACCGGGCTCGACAGAGGAGACCCAGTACTTC. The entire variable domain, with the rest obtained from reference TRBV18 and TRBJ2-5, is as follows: NAGVMQNPRHLVRRRGQEARLRCSPMKGHSHVYWYRQLPEEGLKFMVYLQKENIIDESGMPKERFSAEFPKEGPSILRIQQVVRGDSAAYFCASSPGSTEETQYFGPGTRLLVL.

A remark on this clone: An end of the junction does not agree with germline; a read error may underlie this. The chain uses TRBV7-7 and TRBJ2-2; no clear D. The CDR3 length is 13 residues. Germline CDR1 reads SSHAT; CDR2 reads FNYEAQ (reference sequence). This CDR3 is CASSLQESGELFF. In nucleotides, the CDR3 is TGTGCTAGCAGCTTGCAGGAATCCGGGGAGCTGTTTTTT.

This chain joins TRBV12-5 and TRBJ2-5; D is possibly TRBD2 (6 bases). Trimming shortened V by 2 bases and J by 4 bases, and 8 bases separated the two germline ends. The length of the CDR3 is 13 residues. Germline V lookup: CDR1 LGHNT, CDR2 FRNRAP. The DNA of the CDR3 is TGTGCTAGTGGTTTGTCCGGGAGAGAGACCCAGTACTTC. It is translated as CASGLSGRETQYF.

The CDR3 here is CAWSVRGRDSQYF. The CDR3 DNA sequence: TGTGCCTGGAGTGTACGCGGCCGGGACTCCCAGTACTTC. The J gene is TRBJ2-4, the V gene TRBV30, with a possible D match to TRBD2 (6 bases). V lost 0 bases and J 13 bases, leaving 16 bases between the germline ends. Germline CDR1 reads GTSNPN; CDR2 reads SVGIG (reference sequence). The CDR3 loop spans 13 amino acids.

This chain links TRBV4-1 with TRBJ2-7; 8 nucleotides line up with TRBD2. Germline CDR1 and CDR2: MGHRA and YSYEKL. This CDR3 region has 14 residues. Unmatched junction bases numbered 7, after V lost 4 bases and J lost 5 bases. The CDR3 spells CASSRRTSTDEQYF. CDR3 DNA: TGCGCCAGCAGCCGACGGACTAGCACAGACGAGCAGTACTTC.

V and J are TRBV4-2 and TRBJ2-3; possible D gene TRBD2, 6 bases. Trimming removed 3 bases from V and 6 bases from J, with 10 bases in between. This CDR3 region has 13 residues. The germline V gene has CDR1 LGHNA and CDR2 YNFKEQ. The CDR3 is CASSQEGSDTQYF. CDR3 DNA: TGTGCCAGCAGCCAGGAGGGTTCGGATACGCAGTATTTT.

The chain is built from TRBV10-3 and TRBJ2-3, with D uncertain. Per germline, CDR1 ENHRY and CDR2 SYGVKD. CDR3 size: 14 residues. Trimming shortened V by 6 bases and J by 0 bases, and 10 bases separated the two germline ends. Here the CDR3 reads CAIRNSASTDTQYF. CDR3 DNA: TGTGCCATCAGGAACAGTGCTAGCACAGATACGCAGTATTTT.

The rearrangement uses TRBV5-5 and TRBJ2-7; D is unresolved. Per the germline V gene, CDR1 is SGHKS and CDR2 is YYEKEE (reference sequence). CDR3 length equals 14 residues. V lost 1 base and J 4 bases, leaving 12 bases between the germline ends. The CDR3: CASSLLRFGYEQYF. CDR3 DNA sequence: TGTGCCAGCAGCTTGTTGAGGTTCGGGTACGAGCAGTACTTC.

The DNA of the CDR3 is TGTGCCAGCAGTGACAGGGGATCCTACGAGCAGTACTTC. This gives the protein CASSDRGSYEQYF. J is TRBJ2-7 and V is TRBV13, with 8 bases aligning to TRBD1. V dropped 6 bases and J dropped 1; count of bases not matched to a gene: 2. Germline CDR1 PRHDT, CDR2 FYEKMQ (reference sequence). This CDR3 has 13 amino acids.

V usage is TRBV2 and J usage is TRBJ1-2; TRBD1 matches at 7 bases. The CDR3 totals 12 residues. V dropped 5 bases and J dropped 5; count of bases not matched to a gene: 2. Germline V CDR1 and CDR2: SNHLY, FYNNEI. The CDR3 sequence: CASSTTGYGYTF. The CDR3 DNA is TGTGCCAGCAGTACGACAGGGTATGGCTACACCTTC. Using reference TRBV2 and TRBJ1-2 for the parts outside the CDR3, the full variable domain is EPEVTQTPSHQVTQMGQEVILRCVPISNHLYFYWYRQILGQKVEFLVSFYNNEISEKSEIFDDQFSVERPDGSNFTLKIRSTKLEDSAMYFCASSTTGYGYTFGSGTRLTVV.

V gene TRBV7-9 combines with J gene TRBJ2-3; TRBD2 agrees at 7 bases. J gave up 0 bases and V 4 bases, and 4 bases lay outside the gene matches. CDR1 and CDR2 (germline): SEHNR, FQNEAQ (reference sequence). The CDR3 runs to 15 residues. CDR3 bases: TGTGCCAGCAGCTCCGGGACTACAAGCACAGATACGCAGTATTTT. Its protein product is CASSSGTTSTDTQYF.

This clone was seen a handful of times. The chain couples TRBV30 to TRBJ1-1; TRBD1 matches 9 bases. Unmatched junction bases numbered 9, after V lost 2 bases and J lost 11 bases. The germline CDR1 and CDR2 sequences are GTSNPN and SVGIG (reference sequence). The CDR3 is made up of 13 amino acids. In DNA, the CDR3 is TGTGCCTGGAGTCCCACAGGGGGCAGGAGTGCTTTCTTT. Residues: CAWSPTGGRSAFF.